These 10 T cell receptor beta chains were sequenced from one sample in a study of neurological immune-mediated disorders. MiXCR, run by TCRdb on the 5' RACE reads, gives a single entry per CDR3 protein. The sample lists 84,000 or so distinct CDR3 sequences; 10% were seen once. Sequencing used PBMCs. The source is a man aged 40-49 years in good health.

Many counts were recorded for this clonotype. The CDR3 is CASGWAGGQDTQYF. CDR3 coding DNA: TGTGCCAGCGGTTGGGCGGGGGGACAAGATACGCAGTATTTT. This chain uses TRBV6-5 with TRBJ2-3; 8 nucleotides line up with TRBD2. This CDR3 contains 14 residues. Germline CDR1 and CDR2: MNHEY and SVGAGI. After removal of 8 bases from V and 5 bases from J, the junction contained 9 bases not matched to a gene.

This clonotype was observed at least ten times. V usage is TRBV7-2 and J usage is TRBJ2-7; 7 bases agree with TRBD2. CDR1 is SGHTA and CDR2 is FQGNSA in the germline V gene. V shed 6 bases, J shed 4 bases, and the junction held 6 bases outside the gene matches. The CDR3 is 13 amino acids. The CDR3 nucleotides are TGTGCCAGCAGGCCTAGCGGACTTTACGAGCAGTACTTC. Encoded protein: CASRPSGLYEQYF.

This clonotype came up many times. V and J are TRBV20-1 and TRBJ2-1; a possible D gene is TRBD2 (5 bases). CDR1 is DFQATT and CDR2 is SNEGSKA in the germline V gene (reference sequence). Trimming took 6 bases from V and 1 from J, leaving 22 bases between them. The CDR3 has 17 residues. In DNA form, the CDR3 reads TGCAGTGCCCCTGGGTCGGGAAACCCGGGGTCCTACAATGAGCAGTTCTTC. Its protein product is CSAPGSGNPGSYNEQFF.

In its sample, this clonotype was seen many times. The V gene is TRBV3-1, the J gene TRBJ1-2; tentatively, D is TRBD1 (6 bases). The CDR3 length is 15 residues. The V gene lost 7 bases and the J gene lost 0 bases, with 15 bases spanning the gap. Germline CDR1 reads LGHDT; CDR2 reads YNNKEL (reference sequence). CDR3 sequence (DNA): TGTGCCAGCACATCAGGGGTGGATTCTAACTATGGCTACACCTTC. It encodes CASTSGVDSNYGYTF.

This clonotype came up many times. The rearrangement links TRBV29-1 to TRBJ2-1; 9 positions match TRBD2. V shed 1 base, J shed 6 bases, and the junction held 4 bases outside the gene matches. The CDR3 is 14 residues long. Germline assignment: CDR1 SQVTM and CDR2 ANQGSEA. As DNA, the CDR3 is TGCAGCGTTGAAGGGCTAGCGGGACTCAATGAGCAGTTCTTC. This sequence encodes CSVEGLAGLNEQFF.

This clonotype was counted many times. CDR3 amino acids: CASSLMGERSEQYF. Here the CDR3 DNA reads TGTGCCAGCAGCCTCATGGGGGAGCGATCCGAGCAGTACTTC. The rearrangement links TRBV9 to TRBJ2-7; D may be TRBD1 or TRBD2 (5 bases each). The V end was cut by 4 bases, the J end by 6 bases, with 17 bases between. Germline-derived CDR1 and CDR2 are SGDLS and YYNGEE. This CDR3 is built from 14 residues.

Ten or more counts support this clonotype. V and J are TRBV5-1 and TRBJ2-6, with 11 bases identical to TRBD1. The germline CDR1 and CDR2 sequences are SGHRS and YFSETQ. Trimming at V came to 8 bases and at J to 1 base, leaving 5 bases not matched to a gene. The length of the CDR3 is 16 residues. CDR3 amino acids: CASRRDRGSGANVLTF. DNA for the CDR3: TGCGCCAGTCGCCGGGACAGGGGGTCTGGGGCCAACGTCCTGACTTTC.

This clonotype was counted many times. The chain is built from TRBV18 and TRBJ1-1, with 8 bases fitting TRBD1. Unmatched junction bases numbered 12, after V lost 1 base and J lost 11 bases. The CDR3 runs to 15 residues. Germline V gives CDR1 KGHSH, CDR2 LQKENI. The CDR3 is CASSPLSAGTGGAFF. The CDR3 DNA is TGTGCCAGCTCACCACTGTCCGCTGGGACAGGTGGTGCTTTCTTT.

This clonotype was counted at least ten times. This chain connects TRBV29-1 to TRBJ2-7; perhaps TRBD1 as D (5 bases). This CDR3 spans 12 amino acids. Trimming took off 7 bases at V and 4 bases at J, with 14 bases between the two ends. Germline V CDR1 and CDR2: SQVTM, ANQGSEA. This chain's CDR3 is CSARRGGYEQYF. As DNA, the CDR3 is TGCAGCGCCAGAAGGGGCGGATACGAGCAGTACTTC.

Sample share makes this clonotype medium-sized. The chain has TRBV7-2 and TRBJ1-2; TRBD1 aligns across 8 bases. Germline CDR1 and CDR2: SGHTA and FQGNSA. V was pared by 5 bases and J by 2 bases, with 1 base of the junction left unmatched. The CDR3 sequence is 13 residues long. CDR3 nucleotide sequence: TGTGCCAGCAGCCGACAGGGGAACTATGGCTACACCTTC. Protein sequence: CASSRQGNYGYTF. Combining the CDR3 with reference TRBV7-2 and TRBJ1-2 gives the whole variable domain GAGVSQSPSNKVTEKGKDVELRCDPISGHTALYWYRQSLGQGLEFLIYFQGNSAPDKSGLPSDRFSAERTGGSVSTLTIQRTQQEDSAVYLCASSRQGNYGYTFGSGTRLTVV.